Listed below are T cell receptor beta chains from one sample, sequenced in a study of blood T cell repertoires in COVID-19. Libraries were prepared by immunoSEQ multiplex PCR; TCRdb keeps only in-frame clonotypes and omits some of them. The sample lists 200,000 to 250,000 clones, 85% to 90% occurring once. Sequencing was done on a sample of peripheral blood. Every receptor here comes from a man in his sixties with acute or convalescent COVID-19. CDR3s leave out the opening cysteine and the closing phenylalanine or tryptophan. D genes are given only for firm matches. Size tells how often a clone was seen (once, few, many) or the class of an expanded clone, and some rows leave it out.

CDR3: ASSTRTGPKRAYEQY; size: once; D: TRBD1; V: TRBV7-2
CDR3: ASSWEEGINQPQH; size: -; D: -; V: TRBV6-5
CDR3: ASSSGGRGNQETQY; size: -; D: TRBD2; V: TRBV5-1
CDR3: ASSHGLGSGGVPYEQY; size: -; D: -; V: TRBV4-3
CDR3: ATSTGVNEQF; size: -; D: TRBD1; V: TRBV24-1
CDR3: SVVLANPSTDTQY; size: -; D: TRBD2; V: TRBV29-1
CDR3: ASNKQGSLYEQY; size: -; D: TRBD1; V: TRBV7-9
CDR3: ASSGLATTDTQY; size: -; D: TRBD2; V: TRBV5-5
CDR3: ASSPAGGVNEQF; size: once; D: -; V: TRBV4-1
CDR3: ASTRTQGRQETQY; size: once; D: -; V: TRBV9
CDR3: ATSEAGTIQY; size: -; D: -; V: TRBV24-1
CDR3: ASSSDRGGYTEAF; size: -; D: TRBD1; V: TRBV19
CDR3: ASSWSGWQETQY; size: -; D: -; V: TRBV7-9
CDR3: ASSVDRGTEAF; size: -; D: TRBD1; V: TRBV9